Below are 30 T cell receptor beta chains sequenced from a single sample in a study of CD8 T cells in ankylosing spondylitis. TCRdb ran MiXCR on the 5' RACE reads and lists one entry per CDR3 protein. The sample records around 300,000 distinct CDR3 sequences, about 15% being singletons. The source material was blood, either unsorted or a sorted T cell fraction (not recorded which). Every receptor here comes from a male donor with ankylosing spondylitis or in good health (not recorded which).

The J gene is TRBJ1-1, the V gene TRBV4-1, with a tentative D call TRBD1 (5 bases). The germline V and J ends were trimmed by 0 bases and 0 bases, with 11 bases remaining between them. The CDR3 sequence is 16 residues long. Germline V gene lookup returns CDR1 MGHRA and CDR2 YSYEKL. The CDR3 reads CASSQDQRGVNTEAFF. The CDR3 DNA is TGCGCCAGCAGCCAAGATCAGCGAGGGGTGAACACTGAAGCTTTCTTT.

This clonotype came up a few times. The rearrangement joins TRBV12-3 or TRBV12-4 to TRBJ2-7; 15 bases align to TRBD2. Trimming removed 5 bases from V and 3 bases from J; junction bases left unmatched: 5. This CDR3 contains 16 residues. The CDR3 sequence is CASSPRGLAGGYEQYF. The CDR3 region has the DNA TGTGCCAGCAGTCCACGGGGACTAGCGGGGGGCTACGAGCAGTACTTC.

This clonotype has only a few counts. This sequence joins TRBV29-1 and TRBJ1-1; TRBD1 aligns across 7 bases. V lost 3 bases and J lost 12; bases outside the gene matches: 13. The CDR3 is 13 residues long. Germline V CDR1 and CDR2: SQVTM, ANQGSEA. CDR3: CSVETQGRRVPFF. The CDR3 DNA reads TGCAGCGTTGAGACACAGGGGCGGAGAGTTCCTTTCTTT.

A few counts support this clonotype. V gene TRBV11-2 combines with J gene TRBJ2-7; 8 bases map to TRBD1. Germline V gene sequence: CDR1 SGHAT, CDR2 FQNNGV. J lost 0 bases, V lost 5 bases, and 9 bases had no gene match. This CDR3 is built from 16 residues. The CDR3 spells CASSAHKTGGSYEQYF. Written as DNA, the CDR3 is TGTGCCAGCAGCGCACATAAAACAGGGGGCTCCTACGAGCAGTACTTC.

V is TRBV12-3 or TRBV12-4 and J is TRBJ1-6; 7 nucleotides match TRBD1. This CDR3 comprises 13 residues. V shed 8 bases, J shed 8 bases, and the junction held 6 bases outside the gene matches. The CDR3 DNA reads as TGTGCCAGCGGATCCACAGGGGATTCACCCCTCCACTTT. Its protein product is CASGSTGDSPLHF.

In its sample, this clonotype was seen a few times. The chain carries TRBV18 and TRBJ2-1, with D possibly TRBD2 on 6 matching bases. Germline lookup yields CDR1 KGHSH and CDR2 LQKENI. V was cut by 3 bases and J by 2 bases, with 11 bases left in between. The CDR3 is 15 residues long. The DNA of the CDR3 is TGTGCCAGCTCACCGGACGCGGGGACCTACAATGAGCAGTTCTTC. Its protein is CASSPDAGTYNEQFF.

This clonotype appeared many times. The chain couples TRBV24-1 to TRBJ2-1, with TRBD2 identical over 13 bases. Germline CDR1 is KGHDR and CDR2 is SFDVKD. The J segment lost 8 bases and the V segment lost 2 bases, leaving 5 bases of the junction unmatched. This CDR3 region has 16 residues. The CDR3 bases are TGTGCCACCAGTGATTCCACTAGCGGGAGGGCCCATGAGCAGTTCTTC. Translating gives CATSDSTSGRAHEQFF.

This clonotype was counted only a few times. CDR3 in amino acids: CASSRSSANEKLFF. As DNA, the CDR3 is TGTGCCAGCAGCCGTTCGAGTGCGAATGAAAAACTGTTTTTT. V is TRBV6-1 and J is TRBJ1-4; D remains unclear. The CDR3 is made up of 14 amino acids. Germline CDR1 and CDR2: MNHNS and SASEGT. Trimming took 6 bases from V and 5 from J, leaving 13 bases between them.

The genes are TRBV7-2 and TRBJ2-7; the D gene is possibly TRBD1 (5 bases). With 1 base removed from V and 6 bases from J, the gap between germline ends came to 13 bases. CDR3 length: 14 residues. Germline V CDR1 and CDR2: SGHTA, FQGNSA. CDR3 sequence (DNA): TGTGCCAGCAGCTTAGTTGGCAGGGTGGGCGAGCAGTACTTC. Translating gives CASSLVGRVGEQYF.

The chain uses TRBV12-3 or TRBV12-4 and TRBJ2-7; 7 bases fit TRBD2. V lost 4 bases, J lost 3 bases, and 9 bases stayed unmatched. The CDR3 runs 15 residues. The CDR3 protein is CASSYGRDPIYEQYF. CDR3 nucleotides: TGTGCCAGCAGTTATGGGAGGGACCCAATCTACGAGCAGTACTTC.

The chain recombines TRBV20-1 with TRBJ2-7; D is unclear. CDR3 length equals 14 residues. Trimming removed 3 bases at V and 6 bases at J, with 18 bases between. Germline-derived CDR1 and CDR2 are DFQATT and SNEGSKA (reference sequence). The CDR3 DNA reads TGCAGTGCTAGGGTACCGGGTCCCCTACGCGAGCAGTACTTC. It encodes CSARVPGPLREQYF.

The rearrangement links TRBV27 to TRBJ1-4, with D maybe TRBD1 (5 bases). The CDR3 has 14 amino acids. Germline CDR1 and CDR2: MNHEY and SMNVEV (reference sequence). The ends were cut back, 4 bases at V and 4 bases at J, with 10 bases in the middle. CDR3 protein: CASSSRVDNEKLFF. The DNA of the CDR3 is TGTGCCAGCAGTTCCAGGGTTGATAATGAAAAACTGTTTTTT.

The chain links TRBV10-3 to TRBJ2-1; TRBD2 aligns across 8 bases. There are 11 residues in the CDR3. Trimming took 8 bases from V and 6 from J; bases not matched to a gene: 0. Germline V CDR1 and CDR2: ENHRY, SYGVKD. CDR3 DNA sequence: TGTGCCATCGGGACTAGCAATGAGCAGTTCTTC. Translating it yields CAIGTSNEQFF.

This chain links TRBV7-9 with TRBJ1-6; 7 bases map to TRBD1. V lost 5 bases, J lost 10 bases, and 8 bases stayed unmatched. Germline lookup yields CDR1 SEHNR and CDR2 FQNEAQ (reference sequence). CDR3 length equals 14 residues. The CDR3 loop is CASSLGQAYSPLHF. In DNA form, the CDR3 reads TGTGCCAGCAGCCTAGGACAGGCGTACTCACCCCTCCACTTT. Full variable domain (rest looked up from reference TRBV7-9 and TRBJ1-6): DTGVSQNPRHKITKRGQNVTFRCDPISEHNRLYWYRQTLGQGPEFLTYFQNEAQLEKSRLLSDRFSAERPKGSFSTLEIQRTEQGDSAMYLCASSLGQAYSPLHFGNGTRLTVT.

V usage is TRBV9 and J usage is TRBJ1-4; weak D call: TRBD1 (6 bases). Trimming cost V 3 bases and J 4 bases, with 10 bases left between them. This CDR3 has 14 amino acids. The germline CDR1 and CDR2 sequences are SGDLS and YYNGEE. The CDR3: CASSAPGVNEKLFF. CDR3 bases: TGTGCCAGCAGCGCGCCAGGGGTTAATGAAAAACTGTTTTTT.

This clonotype was observed at least ten times. V usage is TRBV11-2 and J usage is TRBJ2-5; D tentatively fits TRBD1 or TRBD2 (5 bases each). CDR3 size: 14 residues. V was trimmed by 5 bases and J by 5 bases, leaving 15 bases between them. CDR1 is SGHAT and CDR2 is FQNNGV in the germline V gene. CDR3 loop: CASSPTRGGETQYF. The CDR3 DNA is TGTGCCAGCAGCCCCACGAGGGGCGGTGAGACCCAGTACTTC.

In its sample, this clonotype was seen many times. The chain links TRBV3-1 to TRBJ1-1, with 8 bases identical to TRBD1. V gave up 1 base and J gave up 5 bases; unmatched junction bases: 6. CDR3 size: 15 residues. The germline gives CDR1 LGHDT, CDR2 YNNKEL (reference sequence). The CDR3 spells CASSQGAGQGTEAFF. In DNA, the CDR3 is TGTGCCAGCAGCCAAGGGGCCGGACAGGGAACTGAAGCTTTCTTT.

V and J are TRBV5-1 and TRBJ2-5; TRBD1 aligns across 7 bases. CDR3 size: 15 residues. V lost 0 bases to trimming and J lost 1 base; unmatched junction nucleotides: 3. Germline V gives CDR1 SGHRS, CDR2 YFSETQ. The CDR3 coding sequence is TGCGCCAGCAGCTTGGTCGGGACAGTCCAAGAGACCCAGTACTTC. Its translation: CASSLVGTVQETQYF. Together with reference TRBV5-1 and TRBJ2-5, the CDR3 gives the full variable domain: KAGVTQTPRYLIKTRGQQVTLSCSPISGHRSVSWYQQTPGQGLQFLFEYFSETQRNKGNFPGRFSGRQFSNSRSEMNVSTLELGDSALYLCASSLVGTVQETQYFGPGTRLLVL.

The genes are TRBV5-4 and TRBJ2-5; D remains unclear. CDR1 is SGHNT, CDR2 YYREEE, per germline (reference sequence). The CDR3 consists of 17 residues. Trimming removed 3 bases at V and 5 bases at J, with 23 bases between. The CDR3 nucleotides read TGTGCCAGCAGCTCCGGACCCACAAAACCAAACGTGGAGACCCAGTACTTC. Translation: CASSSGPTKPNVETQYF.

The chain uses TRBV20-1 and TRBJ2-1, with TRBD2 matching over 7 bases. V shed 0 bases, J shed 3 bases, and the junction held 14 bases outside the gene matches. Germline V lookup: CDR1 DFQATT, CDR2 SNEGSKA (reference sequence). CDR3 length: 18 residues. CDR3 sequence (DNA): TGCAGTGCTAGAGATATCGGTTTGGGGGGGGACTTCTACAATGAGCAGTTCTTC. Protein: CSARDIGLGGDFYNEQFF.

This rearrangement joins TRBV4-1 to TRBJ1-2; TRBD1 matches 7 bases. This CDR3 region has 15 residues. CDR1 is MGHRA, CDR2 YSYEKL, per germline. V trimming: 3 bases; J trimming: 5 bases; junction bases outside the gene matches: 9. The CDR3 protein is CASSHPQGGIYGYTF. The CDR3 coding sequence is TGCGCCAGCAGCCACCCTCAGGGGGGGATTTATGGCTACACCTTC.

There are many counts of this clonotype. A junction end diverges from the germline sequence, so it may reflect a read error. This chain links TRBV12-3 or TRBV12-4 with TRBJ2-7; maybe TRBD2 (5 bases). This CDR3 contains 13 residues. CDR3: CASSLTGSYEQYF. The CDR3 region has the DNA TGCGCCAGCAGCTTGACGGGATCCTACGAGCAGTACTTC.

The chain recombines TRBV12-3 or TRBV12-4 with TRBJ1-2; no clear D gene. This CDR3 is 13 amino acids long. Trimming pared 7 bases from V and 2 bases from J, leaving 11 bases between. CDR3: CASTLRKNYGYTF. Here the CDR3 DNA reads TGTGCCAGCACCCTAAGGAAGAACTATGGCTACACCTTC.

J is TRBJ2-2 and V is TRBV5-6; D might be TRBD2 (5 bases). Between the trimmed V and J ends, which lost 5 bases and 7 bases, there was a span of 15 bases. CDR1 is SGHDT, CDR2 YYEEEE, per germline. The CDR3 is made up of 14 amino acids. Written as DNA, the CDR3 is TGTGCCAGCAGACTAGATCAACGGGACGGGGAGCTGTTTTTT. It specifies CASRLDQRDGELFF.

Concerning this clonotype: A much larger clone is a single base away; this may be a read error. The genes are TRBV10-3 and TRBJ2-2; TRBD1 agrees at 7 bases. The germline CDR1 and CDR2 sequences are ENHRY and SYGVKD. The CDR3 has 13 amino acids. The CDR3 region is CVISGTDTGELFF. The CDR3 coding sequence is TGTGTCATCAGTGGGACAGACACCGGGGAGCTGTTTTTT.

This rearrangement joins TRBV12-3 or TRBV12-4 to TRBJ2-6, with a tentative D call TRBD2 (5 bases). The V end was cut by 2 bases, the J end by 5 bases, with 13 bases between. The CDR3 extends over 16 amino acids. The chain's CDR3 is CASSLLRLARANVLTF. The CDR3 DNA reads as TGTGCCAGCAGTTTACTCCGGTTAGCGAGGGCCAACGTCCTGACTTTC.

This clonotype was observed a handful of times. V usage is TRBV30 and J usage is TRBJ1-2; TRBD1 is a possible D gene (6 bases). In germline, CDR1 is GTSNPN, CDR2 SVGIG (reference sequence). The CDR3 is 15 residues long. The V end lost 1 base, the J end lost 2 bases, and 14 bases lay between the germline ends. The CDR3 nucleotides are TGTGCCTGGAGTGGTCCCCAGGGGACCAACTATGGCTACACCTTC. Its translation: CAWSGPQGTNYGYTF.

This clonotype was counted a few times. The CDR3 sequence is CASSRGQGENEQYF. The CDR3 DNA follows: TGTGCCAGCAGTAGGGGACAGGGGGAAAACGAGCAGTACTTC. This chain uses TRBV27 with TRBJ2-7; 11 bases align to TRBD1. The junction had 5 bases not matched to a gene; V was cut back by 5 bases and J by 5 bases. This CDR3 is 14 amino acids long. Germline assignment: CDR1 MNHEY and CDR2 SMNVEV (reference sequence).

In this sample, this clonotype turned up a few times. The chain employs TRBV7-9 and TRBJ2-1; TRBD2 matches at 9 bases. Germline assignment: CDR1 SEHNR and CDR2 FQNEAQ (reference sequence). The CDR3 sequence is 14 residues long. J was trimmed by 8 bases and V by 5 bases; bases with no gene match: 7. As DNA, the CDR3 is TGTGCCAGCAGCCCGGGGACTAGCTCCTATGAGCAGTTCTTC. Translating gives CASSPGTSSYEQFF.

The chain carries TRBV5-1 and TRBJ2-7; possible D gene TRBD2, 6 bases. Germline V gives CDR1 SGHRS, CDR2 YFSETQ. This CDR3 region has 16 residues. V was shortened by 0 bases and J by 6 bases, with 19 bases between the two germline ends. The CDR3 DNA is TGCGCCAGCAGCTTGGGGGCGGGGAACAAGGGCTTCGAGCAGTACTTC. It translates to CASSLGAGNKGFEQYF. The full variable domain, with the rest looked up from reference TRBV5-1 and TRBJ2-7, is KAGVTQTPRYLIKTRGQQVTLSCSPISGHRSVSWYQQTPGQGLQFLFEYFSETQRNKGNFPGRFSGRQFSNSRSEMNVSTLELGDSALYLCASSLGAGNKGFEQYFGPGTRLTVT.